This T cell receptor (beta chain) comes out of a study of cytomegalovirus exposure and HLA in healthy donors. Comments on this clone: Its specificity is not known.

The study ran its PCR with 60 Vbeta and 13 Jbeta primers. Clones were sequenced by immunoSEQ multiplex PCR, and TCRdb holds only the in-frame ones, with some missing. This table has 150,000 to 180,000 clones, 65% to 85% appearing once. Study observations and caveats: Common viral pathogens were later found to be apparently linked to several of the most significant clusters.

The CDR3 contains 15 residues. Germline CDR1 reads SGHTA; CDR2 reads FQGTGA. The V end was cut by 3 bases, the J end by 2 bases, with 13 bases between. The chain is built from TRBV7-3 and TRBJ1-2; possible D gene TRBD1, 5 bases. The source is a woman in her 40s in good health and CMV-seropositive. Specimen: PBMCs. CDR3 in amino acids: CASSLSRDSNYGYTF. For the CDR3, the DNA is TGTGCCAGCAGCTTGAGCCGGGACTCCAACTATGGCTACACCTTC.